Listed below are T cell receptor beta chains from one sample, sequenced in a study of a mutant IDH1 vaccine in newly diagnosed glioma. Only in-frame clones appear in the TCRdb table, and some are missing; sequencing was by immunoSEQ multiplex PCR. The sample holds 65,000 to 85,000 clones, more than 75% seen once. Which antigens these TCRs recognize remains unknown. This specimen was PBMCs, taken from a glioma patient whose treatment included an IDH1 peptide vaccine. These TCRs come from a man between 25 and 39 years old with glioma. Each CDR3 is given with its conserved first and last residue. Each record gives: V gene, clone size, D gene, J gene, CDR3 DNA, CDR3 protein. A D gene is named only where the DNA matches it firmly. Where a row states a size, it is once, few, many or the class of an expanded clone; other rows omit it.

TRBV5-1	.	TRBD2	TRBJ2-5	TGCGCCAGCAGACATGGACTAGCGGGAGCGCCTGAAGGGGAGACCCAGTACTTC	CASRHGLAGAPEGETQYF
TRBV12-5	.	.	TRBJ1-5	TGTGCTAGTGGCCTGCGGTCCCGGGAGAGCAATCAGCCCCAGCATTTT	CASGLRSRESNQPQHF
TRBV5-1	.	TRBD1	TRBJ2-3	TGCGCCAGCAGCCCGTCATGGACAGGAAGCACAGATACGCAGTATTTT	CASSPSWTGSTDTQYF
TRBV14	.	.	TRBJ1-1	TGTGCCAGCAGCCGGTATCTCAAGACTGAAGCTTTCTTT	CASSRYLKTEAFF
TRBV2	once	.	TRBJ2-7	TGTGCCAGCAGTGAAGCGCCCGACAGAAAAAGGTACTTC	CASSEAPDRKRYF
TRBV2	.	.	TRBJ2-6	TGTGCCAGCCCAGACAGTCCACGCTCTGGGGCCAACGTCCTGACTTTC	CASPDSPRSGANVLTF
TRBV9	.	TRBD2	TRBJ2-7	TGTGCCAGCAGCCCAACAGCCTTCTCTTCGGGGGGGAACCTCTACGAGCAGTACTTC	CASSPTAFSSGGNLYEQYF
TRBV15	.	TRBD2	TRBJ2-1	TGTGCCACCAGCGACTCTCCTTCTAGCGGAGCTTACAATGAGCAGTTCTTC	CATSDSPSSGAYNEQFF
TRBV10-2	.	TRBD2	TRBJ2-2	TGCGCCAGCCGGGCAGCGGGGGCTAACACCGGGGAGCTGTTTTTT	CASRAAGANTGELFF
TRBV15	.	.	TRBJ1-2	TGTGCCACCAGCAGTAACCCTGGGTCGGGGGTCACCTTC	CATSSNPGSGVTF
TRBV21-1	.	.	TRBJ2-6	TGTGCCAGCAATAAAGACAGGGAAGGTCCTGGGGCCAACGTCCTGACTTTC	CASNKDREGPGANVLTF
TRBV11-1	once	.	TRBJ2-5	TGTGCCAGCAGCCACAGGACGGGAAATCAAGAGACCCAGTACTTC	CASSHRTGNQETQYF
TRBV13	.	.	TRBJ1-1	TGTGCCAGCAGCTTCAGTGAGGGGAACACTGAAGCTTTCTTT	CASSFSEGNTEAFF
TRBV5-1	.	.	TRBJ1-5	TGCGCCAGCAGCTTGGAAGGGGGGCGCGGTCAGCCCCAGCATTTT	CASSLEGGRGQPQHF
TRBV5-1	.	TRBD1	TRBJ2-3	TGCGCCAGCAGCTTTGGACAGGGGGACTTTCTTAGCACAGATACGCAGTATTTT	CASSFGQGDFLSTDTQYF
TRBV7-2	.	.	TRBJ2-1	TGTGCCAGCAGCTTGGGACATTCTTACAATGAGCAGTTCTTC	CASSLGHSYNEQFF
TRBV10-3	.	TRBD2	TRBJ2-3	TGTGCCATCAGTGCCACTAGCGGGGGGTCAGATACGCAGTATTTT	CAISATSGGSDTQYF
TRBV27	.	.	TRBJ2-7	TGTGCCAGCAGTCAGCTAGGGACACCAACCTACGAGCAGTACTTC	CASSQLGTPTYEQYF
TRBV7-9	.	.	TRBJ1-2	TGTGCCAGCAGCTTAGATACTCGGAACTATGGCTACACCTTC	CASSLDTRNYGYTF
TRBV20-1	.	.	TRBJ1-2	TGCAGTGCTAGAGATGGATATGGCTACACCTTC	CSARDGYGYTF
TRBV27	.	TRBD2	TRBJ2-3	TGTGCCAGCAGTTTACTGTTCTCCTCTAGCGGGGGGTTCACAGATACGCAGTATTTT	CASSLLFSSSGGFTDTQYF
TRBV28	.	TRBD1	TRBJ1-1	TGTGCCAGCAGTTTAACAGGGGGCGGGACTGAAGCTTTCTTT	CASSLTGGGTEAFF
TRBV6-1	.	.	TRBJ2-1	TGTGCCAGCGGAAGAGCGGGTGAGCAGTTCTTC	CASGRAGEQFF
TRBV19	.	TRBD1	TRBJ1-2	TGTGCCAGTATGACAGGGGAGGATGGCTACACCTTC	CASMTGEDGYTF
TRBV7-2	.	.	TRBJ1-5	TGTGCCAGCAGCTTAGAGGAGTACCAGCCCCAGCATTTT	CASSLEEYQPQHF
TRBV27	.	.	TRBJ1-6	TGTGCCAGCAGTATGTCGGGTTGGGGTTCACCCCTCCACTTT	CASSMSGWGSPLHF
TRBV7-2	.	TRBD1	TRBJ1-2	TGTGCCAGCAGCCGGGACAGGGGGCTTAATGGCTACACCTTC	CASSRDRGLNGYTF
TRBV30	.	TRBD1	TRBJ1-2	TGTGCCTGGTTTCTTTCTGGGACAGGCCGACTCAACGGCTACACCTTC	CAWFLSGTGRLNGYTF
TRBV28	.	.	TRBJ1-3	TGTGCCAGCAGTTACAGGGAGAGTCTCACTGGAAACACCATATATTTT	CASSYRESLTGNTIYF
TRBV7-9	.	TRBD1	TRBJ2-7	TGTGCCAGCAGCTTAGGAGGGACAGACGAGCAGTACTTC	CASSLGGTDEQYF
TRBV27	.	.	TRBJ1-5	TGTGCCAGCAGCAACCAGACAGGCGCAGGTAATCAGCCCCAGCATTTT	CASSNQTGAGNQPQHF
TRBV6-5	.	.	TRBJ1-1	TGTGCCAGCAGTAGACAGGTGGGGTTAAACACTGAAGCTTTCTTT	CASSRQVGLNTEAFF
TRBV9	.	.	TRBJ2-2	TGTGCCAGCAGCGGTTATCAGGGGAAGAACACCGGGGAGCTGTTTTTT	CASSGYQGKNTGELFF
TRBV19	.	.	TRBJ1-5	TGTGCCAGTAGTACCCCGGGACTCTCTCAGCCCCAGCATTTT	CASSTPGLSQPQHF
TRBV13	.	.	TRBJ1-2	TGTGCCAGCAGCTTAGGAGGGACACCGAACTATGGCTACACCTTC	CASSLGGTPNYGYTF
TRBV5-8	.	.	TRBJ2-6	TGTGCCAGCAGCTTGTTAGGGCCTGGGGCCAACGTCCTGACTTTC	CASSLLGPGANVLTF
TRBV4-2	few	.	TRBJ2-1	TGTGCCAGCAGCCAAGATAGGGAGTGGAATGAGCAGTTCTTC	CASSQDREWNEQFF
TRBV10-3	.	.	TRBJ2-3	TGTGCCATCAGTCCCGGGGGTAACACAGATACGCAGTATTTT	CAISPGGNTDTQYF
TRBV27	.	.	TRBJ2-3	TGTGCCAGCAAGGAGGCTCTAAGGACAGATACGCAGTATTTT	CASKEALRTDTQYF
TRBV27	.	.	TRBJ1-5	TGTGCCAGCAGTTTAACAGGGAGGGCAAGTCAGCCCCAGCATTTT	CASSLTGRASQPQHF
TRBV5-1	.	TRBD2	TRBJ2-1	TGCGCCAGCAGCTTGGATATTAGCGGGGCTTACAATGAGCAGTTCTTC	CASSLDISGAYNEQFF
TRBV5-1	few	.	TRBJ1-3	TGCGCCAGCAGCTCCGGGCCGGGGGGGTCGTCGATAGGGAACACCATATATTTT	CASSSGPGGSSIGNTIYF
TRBV5-1	.	.	TRBJ1-1	TGCGCCAGCAGCCCGGGCCCACAACAGGGATCTTCGACTGAAGCTTTCTTT	CASSPGPQQGSSTEAFF
TRBV13	.	TRBD2	TRBJ2-1	TGTGCCAGCAGCCCACGGACTAGCGGGAGTGATGAGCAGTTCTTC	CASSPRTSGSDEQFF
TRBV5-6	once	.	TRBJ2-3	TGTGCCAGCAGCCGAACAGGGTGGGCGGAAAATTTT	CASSRTGWAENF
TRBV18	.	TRBD2	TRBJ2-5	TGTGCCAGCTCGCCAACCAGCGGGGAAGAGACCCAGTACTTC	CASSPTSGEETQYF
TRBV11-2	.	.	TRBJ2-3	TGTGCCAGCAGCTTAAGGAGTTTGGGAGATACGCAGTATTTT	CASSLRSLGDTQYF
TRBV28	.	.	TRBJ1-2	TGTGCCAGCAGTTCGAGGACTAACTATGGCTACACCTTC	CASSSRTNYGYTF
TRBV9	.	.	TRBJ2-1	TGTGCCAGCAGCGCCCCATCATCAGACGCGAGCTCCTACAATGAGCAGTTCTTC	CASSAPSSDASSYNEQFF
TRBV7-2	.	.	TRBJ2-1	TGTGCCAGCAGCCGGGGGCTCTACAATGAGCAGTTCTTC	CASSRGLYNEQFF
TRBV19	.	TRBD1	TRBJ1-5	TGTGCGACCACAAGAGGGGGCGCGGAGCCCCAGCATTTT	CATTRGGAEPQHF
TRBV5-4	.	TRBD1	TRBJ2-7	TGTGCCAGCAGCTCCCGGGACAGGGTTCTGTACTTC	CASSSRDRVLYF
TRBV27	.	TRBD1	TRBJ1-1	TGTGCCAGCAGGGCCACAGGGGGGGGCACTGAAGCTTTCTTT	CASRATGGGTEAFF